The present T cell receptor (beta chain) was sequenced within a study of T cell responses to AZD1222 COVID-19 vaccine (dated by TCRdb to 2020 to 2022). A note on the overall study: AZD1222 recipients with second doses at about 4 weeks or about 12 weeks were pooled, because spike-specific TCR depth and breadth did not differ between schedules. TCR sequencing was performed for approximately 240 trial participants, of whom about 200 were given two doses of AZD1222 and some 26 were given two doses of MenACWY control vaccine. Enrollment into the trials was organized by age into subgroups of 18-55, 56-69 and 70-plus years, and those subgroups contained 148, 28 and 57 TCR-sequenced participants, respectively.

With regard to this clone: Its target antigen remains unknown. Base qualities were left out, and no much larger clone turns up one base away.

The full study reports these points: After two AZD1222 doses, spike-specific TCR breadth and depth were significantly higher than at day 0 and than in MenACWY recipients. The whole spike protein was spanned by vaccine-associated CD4 TCRs, and dominant responses were seen in regions 160-218 and 743-854. No day 14 peak-response samples were available, so repertoires were characterized only after the peak T cell response. Participants were mostly white British and included more females than males, and it was suggested by the authors that clonal diversity may have been underestimated. In the small 56-69-year group, the increase in depth fell short of significance, most likely because of low power. Conclusions about previously exposed vaccinees are limited because only a handful of AZD1222 recipients were SARS-CoV-2 seropositive at baseline. Nearly half of unique spike-specific TCRs reportedly recognized epitopes outside regions mutated in the B.1.351 and B.1.1.7 variants.

The sample's time point label, in plain terms: baseline before first vaccination. Vaccinee samples were obtained from the UK trials COV001 and COV002, which included a single-blind randomized controlled phase 2/3 trial of AZD1222 (ChAdOx1 nCoV-19) in healthy adults. Trial participant PBMC samples were collected at day 0 and day 28 after the second dose for TCRbeta chain sequencing. The CDR3 runs 16 residues from the cysteine to the phenylalanine. This entry keeps only the CDR3 DNA: 48 bases, framed from base 1. V is pruned by 0 bases and J by 5 bases, leaving 9 bases of the junction without a gene match. The germline V gene (reference sequence) supplies CDR1 SGHKS and CDR2 YYEKEE. The CDR3 regions of human TCRbeta chains were subjected to immunosequencing. The published analysis was carried out like this. Repertoire TCRs were matched against a reference library of SARS-CoV-2-specific TCRs generated with the MIRA antigen-specificity platform. Breadth was defined as the fraction of unique TCRs that were SARS-CoV-2-associated, and depth was defined as the fraction of total T cells that were SARS-CoV-2-associated. Each spike-specific TCR was assigned to its reactive spike region and to a CD4 or CD8 class using the MIRA data. Log10-transformed breadth and depth values were compared by one-way ANOVA with Sidak's multiple comparisons tests. Here the immuneACCESS table is served through TCRdb, limited to in-frame sequences with V and J called. Missing clones are a known gap in these copies; in checked studies unresolved V genes cover under half, and the rest lacks a known reason. Clone size and the V and J calls come from that table; the DNA yielded D and trimming. Recorded for this sample are 90,000 to 130,000 clones; about 87% of them occurred a single time. About 1.6% of the sample lies in the top ten.

Sample: peripheral blood, taken on day 0 of AZD1222 vaccination. In this chain, TRBV5-5 is recombined with TRBJ2-3, and TRBD1 matches 7 of the central bases. The sequence came from an adult in good health. CDR3 sequence: CASSLGDRAPIDTQYF. The DNA sequence is TGTGCCAGCAGCTTGGGAGACAGGGCCCCGATAGATACGCAGTATTTT.